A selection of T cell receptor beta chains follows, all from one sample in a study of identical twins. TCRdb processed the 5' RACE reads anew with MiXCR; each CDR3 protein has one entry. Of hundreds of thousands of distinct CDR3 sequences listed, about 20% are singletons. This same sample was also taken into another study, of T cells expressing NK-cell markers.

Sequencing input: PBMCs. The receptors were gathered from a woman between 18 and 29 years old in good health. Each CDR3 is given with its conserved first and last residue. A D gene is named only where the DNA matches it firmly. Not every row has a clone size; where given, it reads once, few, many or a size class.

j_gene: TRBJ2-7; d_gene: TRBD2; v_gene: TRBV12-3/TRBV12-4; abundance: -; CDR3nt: TGTGCCAGCCTCTTGGGCGGGAGGGCCTGGGAGCAGTACTTC; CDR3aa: CASLLGGRAWEQYF
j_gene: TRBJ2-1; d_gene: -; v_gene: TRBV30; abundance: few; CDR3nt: TGTGCCTGGAGGGGGCAGAGCTCCTACAATGAGCAGTTCTTC; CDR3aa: CAWRGQSSYNEQFF
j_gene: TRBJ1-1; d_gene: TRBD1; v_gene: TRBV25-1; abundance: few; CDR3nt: TGTGCCAGCAGTGACCCTGAGACAGGGGGCGTAGCTTTCTTT; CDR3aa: CASSDPETGGVAFF
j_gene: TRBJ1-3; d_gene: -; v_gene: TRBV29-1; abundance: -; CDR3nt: TGCAGCGTAAGGATTGCTGGAAACACCATATATTTT; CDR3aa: CSVRIAGNTIYF
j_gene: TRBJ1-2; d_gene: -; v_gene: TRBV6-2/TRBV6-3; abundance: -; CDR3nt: TGTGCCAGCAGTACGAGAATCTCTAACTATGGCTACACCTTC; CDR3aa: CASSTRISNYGYTF
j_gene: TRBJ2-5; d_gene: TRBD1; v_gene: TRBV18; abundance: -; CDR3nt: TGTGCCAGCTCACCACCGCGGACAGGGAAACAAGAGACCCAGTACTTC; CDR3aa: CASSPPRTGKQETQYF
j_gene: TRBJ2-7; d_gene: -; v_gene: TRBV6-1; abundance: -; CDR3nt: TGTGCCAGCAGGGTGGTCGCGAGTTCCGACGAGCAGTACTTC; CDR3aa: CASRVVASSDEQYF
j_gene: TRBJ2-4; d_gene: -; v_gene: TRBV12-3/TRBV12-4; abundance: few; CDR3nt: TGTGCCAGCAGTTTGTCGGGGCAGACTAGGCGGAACATTCAGTACTTC; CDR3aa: CASSLSGQTRRNIQYF
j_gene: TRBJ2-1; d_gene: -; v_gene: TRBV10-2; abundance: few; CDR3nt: TGCGCCAGCAGTGTTCTTACGGTGGGAAACTCCTACAATGAGCAGTTCTTC; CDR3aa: CASSVLTVGNSYNEQFF
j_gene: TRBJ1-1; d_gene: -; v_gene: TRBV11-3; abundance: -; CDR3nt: TGTGCCAGCAGCCCCCGGGGCGGGGGGGGGAACACTGAAGCTTTCTTT; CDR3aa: CASSPRGGGGNTEAFF
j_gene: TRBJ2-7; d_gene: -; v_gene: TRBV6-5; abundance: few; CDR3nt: TGTGCCAGCAGTTACGCCGGCGCGGGCGAAGCCTACGAGCAGTACTTC; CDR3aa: CASSYAGAGEAYEQYF
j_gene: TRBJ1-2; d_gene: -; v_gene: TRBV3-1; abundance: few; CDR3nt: TGTGCCAGCAGCCAGGCTGTGGAGGGCTACACCTTC; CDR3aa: CASSQAVEGYTF
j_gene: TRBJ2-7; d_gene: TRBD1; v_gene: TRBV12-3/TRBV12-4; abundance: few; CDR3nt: TGTGCCAGCAGTTTCTCGACAGGGGGCATCCACGAGCAGTACTTC; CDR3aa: CASSFSTGGIHEQYF
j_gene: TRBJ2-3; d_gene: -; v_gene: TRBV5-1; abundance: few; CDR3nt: TGCGCCAGCCGAGACAACACAGATACGCAGTATTTT; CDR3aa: CASRDNTDTQYF
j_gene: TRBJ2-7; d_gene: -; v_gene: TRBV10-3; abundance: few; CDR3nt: TGTGCCATCAGTGAGTCGGGACCGCCCAACGAGCAGTACTTC; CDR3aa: CAISESGPPNEQYF
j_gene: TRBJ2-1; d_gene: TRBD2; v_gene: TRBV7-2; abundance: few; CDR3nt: TGTGCCAGCAGCTTACTCGAGGGACTAGCGGGGTACAATGAGCAGTTCTTC; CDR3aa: CASSLLEGLAGYNEQFF
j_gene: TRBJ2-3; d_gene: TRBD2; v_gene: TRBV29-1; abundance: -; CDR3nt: TGCAGCGCGGGACTAGCGGGAACCCCCCGGACTAGCACAGATACGCAGTATTTT; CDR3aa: CSAGLAGTPRTSTDTQYF
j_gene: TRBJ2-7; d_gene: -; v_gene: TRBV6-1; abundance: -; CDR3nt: TGTGCCAGCACCTCCCTTTGGGGGGATTTTAGCTCCTACGAGCAGTACTTC; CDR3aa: CASTSLWGDFSSYEQYF
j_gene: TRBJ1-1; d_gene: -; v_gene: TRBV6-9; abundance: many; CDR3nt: TGTGCCAGCAGTTGGGGACACCCGAACACTGAAGCTTTCTTT; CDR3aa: CASSWGHPNTEAFF
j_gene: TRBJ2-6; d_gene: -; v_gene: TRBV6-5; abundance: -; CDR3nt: TGTGCCAGCAGTTACTCAGGGCCTGGGGCCAACGTCCTGACTTTC; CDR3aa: CASSYSGPGANVLTF
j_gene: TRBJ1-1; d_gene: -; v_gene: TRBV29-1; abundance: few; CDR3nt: TGCAGCGTTGATGTACAGTGGGGGACTGAAGCTTTCTTT; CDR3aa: CSVDVQWGTEAFF
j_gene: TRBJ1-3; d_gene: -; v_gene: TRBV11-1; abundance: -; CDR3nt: TGTGCCAGCAGCTTAGAGGGCAGGCCTTCACCCTCCTCTGGAAACACCATATATTTT; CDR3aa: CASSLEGRPSPSSGNTIYF
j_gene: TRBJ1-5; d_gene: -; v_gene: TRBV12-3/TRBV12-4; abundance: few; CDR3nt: TGTGCCAGCGGTTTCTCACCCGGGACGAAGGGTCAGCCCCAGCATTTT; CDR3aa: CASGFSPGTKGQPQHF
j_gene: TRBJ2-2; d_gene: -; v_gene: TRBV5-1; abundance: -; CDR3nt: TGCGCCAGCAGCTACGGGGTCCGTGATACCGGGGAGCTGTTTTTT; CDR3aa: CASSYGVRDTGELFF
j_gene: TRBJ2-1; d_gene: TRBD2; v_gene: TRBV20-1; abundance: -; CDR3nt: TGCAGTGCAACAGACGGTAGCGGGAAAAGGTTTGGGCAGTTCTTC; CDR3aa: CSATDGSGKRFGQFF
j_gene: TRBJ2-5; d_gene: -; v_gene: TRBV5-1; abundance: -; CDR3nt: TGCGCCAGCAGACCGGGGGACCGACCACCGCGGGAGACCCAGTACTTC; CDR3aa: CASRPGDRPPRETQYF
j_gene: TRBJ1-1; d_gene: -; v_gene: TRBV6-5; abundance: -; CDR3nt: TGTGCCAGCAGTTACTCTAAGCGGTGGAACACTGAAGCTTTCTTT; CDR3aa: CASSYSKRWNTEAFF
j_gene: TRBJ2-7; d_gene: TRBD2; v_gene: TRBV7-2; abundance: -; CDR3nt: TGTGCCAGCAGCTCCGCAGGGACTAGCGGTTCCTACGAGCAGTACTTC; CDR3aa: CASSSAGTSGSYEQYF
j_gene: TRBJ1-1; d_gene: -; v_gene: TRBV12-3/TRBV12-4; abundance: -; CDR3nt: TGTGCCAGCAATGAAAGGGACGGCCTACAGGGAACTGAAGCTTTCTTT; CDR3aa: CASNERDGLQGTEAFF
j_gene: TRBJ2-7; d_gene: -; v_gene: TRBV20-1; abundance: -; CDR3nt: TGCAGTGCTAGAGCCGATCTACAAGGCGAGCAGTACTTC; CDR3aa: CSARADLQGEQYF
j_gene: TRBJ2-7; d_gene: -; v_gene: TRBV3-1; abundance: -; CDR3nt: TGTGCCAGCAGCCTAGCCGGGATGGGTCACGTCGAGCAGTACTTC; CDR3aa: CASSLAGMGHVEQYF